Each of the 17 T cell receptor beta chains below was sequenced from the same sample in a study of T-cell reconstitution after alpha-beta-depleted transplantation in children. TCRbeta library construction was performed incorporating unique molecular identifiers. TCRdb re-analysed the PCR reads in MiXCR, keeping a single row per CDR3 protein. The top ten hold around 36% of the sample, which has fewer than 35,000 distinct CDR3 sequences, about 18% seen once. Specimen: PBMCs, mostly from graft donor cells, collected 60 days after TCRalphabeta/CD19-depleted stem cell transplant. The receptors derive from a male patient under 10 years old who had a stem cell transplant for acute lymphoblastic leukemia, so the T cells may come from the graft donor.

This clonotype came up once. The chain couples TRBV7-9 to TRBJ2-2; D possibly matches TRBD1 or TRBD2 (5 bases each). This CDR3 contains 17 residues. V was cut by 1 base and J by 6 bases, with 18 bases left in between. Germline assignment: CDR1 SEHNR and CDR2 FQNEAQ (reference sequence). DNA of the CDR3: TGTGCCAGCAGCTTAGTCCTCAAGACTCTGGGACCCGGGGAGCTGTTTTTT. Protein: CASSLVLKTLGPGELFF.

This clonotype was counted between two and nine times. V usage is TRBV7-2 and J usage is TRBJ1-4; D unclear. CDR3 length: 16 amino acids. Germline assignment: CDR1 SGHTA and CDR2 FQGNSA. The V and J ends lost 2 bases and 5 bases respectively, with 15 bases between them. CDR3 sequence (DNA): TGTGCCAGCAGCTTATCTTTTCAGAGCCGGAATGAAAAACTGTTTTTT. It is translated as CASSLSFQSRNEKLFF.

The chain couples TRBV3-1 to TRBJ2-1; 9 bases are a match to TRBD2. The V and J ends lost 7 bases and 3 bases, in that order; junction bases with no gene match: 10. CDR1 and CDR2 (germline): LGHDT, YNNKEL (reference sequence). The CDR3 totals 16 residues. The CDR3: CASTFSGGPFYNEQFF. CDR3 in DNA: TGTGCCAGCACCTTTAGCGGGGGACCCTTCTACAATGAGCAGTTCTTC.

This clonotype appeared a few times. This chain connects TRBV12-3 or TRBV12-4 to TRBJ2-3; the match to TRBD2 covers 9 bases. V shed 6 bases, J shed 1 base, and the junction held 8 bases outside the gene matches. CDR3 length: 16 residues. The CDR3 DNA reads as TGTGCCAGCAGCCGCGCCCGGACTAGCGGCACAGATACGCAGTATTTT. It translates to CASSRARTSGTDTQYF.

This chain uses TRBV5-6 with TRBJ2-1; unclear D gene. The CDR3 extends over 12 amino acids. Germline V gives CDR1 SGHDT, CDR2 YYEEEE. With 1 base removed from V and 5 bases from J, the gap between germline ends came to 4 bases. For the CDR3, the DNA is TGTGCCAGCAGCTTGCGGGACAATGAGCAGTTCTTC. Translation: CASSLRDNEQFF.

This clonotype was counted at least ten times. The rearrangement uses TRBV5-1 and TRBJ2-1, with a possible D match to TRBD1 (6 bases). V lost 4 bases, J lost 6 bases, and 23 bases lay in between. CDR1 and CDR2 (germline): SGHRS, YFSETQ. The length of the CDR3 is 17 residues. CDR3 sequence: CASSQRNQGRFGNEQFF. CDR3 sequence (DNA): TGCGCCAGCAGCCAGCGGAATCAGGGGCGATTCGGCAATGAGCAGTTCTTC.

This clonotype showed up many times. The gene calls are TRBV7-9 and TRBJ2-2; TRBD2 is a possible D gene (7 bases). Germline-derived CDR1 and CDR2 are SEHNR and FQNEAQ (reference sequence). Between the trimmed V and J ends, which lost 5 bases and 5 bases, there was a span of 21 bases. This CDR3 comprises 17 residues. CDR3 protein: CASSPFGGLGDTGELFF. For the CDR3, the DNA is TGTGCCAGCAGCCCTTTCGGGGGGCTCGGTGATACCGGGGAGCTGTTTTTT.

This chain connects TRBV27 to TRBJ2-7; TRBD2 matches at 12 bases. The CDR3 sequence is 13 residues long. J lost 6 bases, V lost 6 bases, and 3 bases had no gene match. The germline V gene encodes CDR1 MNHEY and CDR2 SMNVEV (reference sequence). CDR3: CASRTTSGGEQYF. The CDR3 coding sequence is TGTGCCAGCAGGACGACTAGCGGGGGCGAGCAGTACTTC.

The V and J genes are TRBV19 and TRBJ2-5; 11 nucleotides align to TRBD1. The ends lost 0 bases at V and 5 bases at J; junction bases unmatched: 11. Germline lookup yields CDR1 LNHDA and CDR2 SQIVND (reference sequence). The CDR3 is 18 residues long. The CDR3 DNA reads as TGTGCCAGTAGTATAGATGGGCCGGACAGGGGGCTAAGGGAGACCCAGTACTTC. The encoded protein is CASSIDGPDRGLRETQYF.

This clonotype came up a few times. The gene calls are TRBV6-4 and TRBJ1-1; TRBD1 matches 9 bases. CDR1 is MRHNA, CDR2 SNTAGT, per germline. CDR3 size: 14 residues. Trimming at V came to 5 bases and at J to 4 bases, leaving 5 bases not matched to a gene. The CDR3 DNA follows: TGTGCCAGCAGTAGACAGGGGGGGGTCACTGAAGCTTTCTTT. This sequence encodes CASSRQGGVTEAFF.

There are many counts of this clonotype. The CDR3 DNA is TGCGCCAGCAGCTTGCAGGTAGCGGGAGGGCCAAATGAGCAGTTCTTC. This translates into CASSLQVAGGPNEQFF. The chain is built from TRBV5-1 and TRBJ2-1; 11 bases agree with TRBD2. Unmatched junction bases numbered 7, after V lost 1 base and J lost 7 bases. Germline loops: CDR1 SGHRS, CDR2 YFSETQ. CDR3 length equals 16 residues. The full variable domain, in which reference TRBV5-1 and TRBJ2-1 provide the parts outside the CDR3, is KAGVTQTPRYLIKTRGQQVTLSCSPISGHRSVSWYQQTPGQGLQFLFEYFSETQRNKGNFPGRFSGRQFSNSRSEMNVSTLELGDSALYLCASSLQVAGGPNEQFFGPGTRLTVL.

The CDR3 region is CASSLSRVGGELFF. In nucleotides, the CDR3 is TGTGCCAGCAGTTTATCCCGGGTCGGCGGGGAGCTGTTTTTT. J is TRBJ2-2 and V is TRBV28; D is unresolved. This CDR3 comprises 14 residues. V shed 1 base and J shed 7 bases, with 10 bases lying between them. CDR1 and CDR2 from the germline V gene are MDHEN and SYDVKM. The whole variable domain, remainder taken from reference TRBV28 and TRBJ2-2, is DVKVTQSSRYLVKRTGEKVFLECVQDMDHENMFWYRQDPGLGLRLIYFSYDVKMKEKGDIPEGYSVSREKKERFSLILESASTNQTSMYLCASSLSRVGGELFFGEGSRLTVL.

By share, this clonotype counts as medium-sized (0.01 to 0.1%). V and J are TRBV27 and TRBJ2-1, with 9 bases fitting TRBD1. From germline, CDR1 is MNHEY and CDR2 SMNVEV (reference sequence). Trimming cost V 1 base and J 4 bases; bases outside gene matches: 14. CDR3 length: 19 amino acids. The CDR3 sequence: CASSLWVGTGRFLYNEQFF. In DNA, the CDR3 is TGTGCCAGCAGTTTATGGGTAGGGACAGGGAGGTTTTTGTACAATGAGCAGTTCTTC.

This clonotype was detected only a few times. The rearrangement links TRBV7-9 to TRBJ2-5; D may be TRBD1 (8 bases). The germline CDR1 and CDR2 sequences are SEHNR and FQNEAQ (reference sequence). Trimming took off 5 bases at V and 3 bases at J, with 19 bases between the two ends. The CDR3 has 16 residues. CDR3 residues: CASSQLTGEGKETQYF. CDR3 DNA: TGTGCCAGCAGCCAGTTGACAGGGGAGGGAAAAGAGACCCAGTACTTC.

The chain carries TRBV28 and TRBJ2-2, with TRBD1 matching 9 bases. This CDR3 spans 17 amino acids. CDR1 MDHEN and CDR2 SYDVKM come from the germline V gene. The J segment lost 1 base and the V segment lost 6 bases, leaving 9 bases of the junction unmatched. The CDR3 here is CASRPGTGQENTGELFF. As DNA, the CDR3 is TGTGCCAGCAGACCCGGGACAGGGCAGGAGAACACCGGGGAGCTGTTTTTT.

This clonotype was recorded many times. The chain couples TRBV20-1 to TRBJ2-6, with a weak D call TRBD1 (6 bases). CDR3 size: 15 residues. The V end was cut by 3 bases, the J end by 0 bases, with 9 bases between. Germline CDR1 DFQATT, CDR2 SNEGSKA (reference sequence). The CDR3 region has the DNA TGCAGTGCTAGGGACAGAAACTCTGGGGCCAACGTCCTGACTTTC. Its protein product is CSARDRNSGANVLTF.

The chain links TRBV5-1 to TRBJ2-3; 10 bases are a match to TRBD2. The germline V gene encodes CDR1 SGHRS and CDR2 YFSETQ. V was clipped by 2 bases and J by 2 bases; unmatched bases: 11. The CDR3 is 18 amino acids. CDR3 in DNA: TGCGCCAGCAGCTTAGCGGGAGGGCCACTGGATTCCACAGATACGCAGTATTTT. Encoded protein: CASSLAGGPLDSTDTQYF.